This T cell receptor beta chain was recovered during a study of cytomegalovirus exposure and HLA in healthy donors. About the study: One earlier analysis, a look at roughly 180 million T cells, found about 100 million unique TCR beta sequences.

About this clone: Its antigen remains unidentified.

Study conclusions and caveats: Reports indicated that the classifier achieved high specificity and sensitivity in diagnosing cytomegalovirus status. The listing of 150 or so TCR beta chains classed them as cytomegalovirus-associated.

13 Jbeta primers and 60 Vbeta primers were used for the PCR. Measured with immunoSEQ multiplex PCR; TCRdb has only the in-frame clones, and not every one. The repertoire holds 130,000 or so clones, with roughly 77% as singletons. CDR1 is LGHNA and CDR2 is YNFKEQ in the germline V gene. Losses at the gene ends were 1 base for V and 0 bases for J; bases not matched to a gene: 13. This CDR3 region has 20 residues. This clonotype was obtained from a man between 40 and 49 years old in good health and CMV-seronegative. This chain uses TRBV4-2 with TRBJ2-3, with 10 bases fitting TRBD2. The sample comprised PBMCs. Here the CDR3 reads CASSQGGLAAQGASTDTQYF. As DNA, the CDR3 is TGTGCCAGCAGCCAAGGCGGACTAGCGGCCCAGGGGGCTAGCACAGATACGCAGTATTTT.